The entry below gives a single T cell receptor (beta chain) sequence along with its context. Participant-reported clinical history was the basis for cohort assignment. Assay used: immunoSEQ multiplex PCR; TCRdb lists only in-frame clones, some missing. The sample has about 200,000 clones, roughly four fifths seen once. The entry originates in a study of blood T cell repertoires in COVID-19. Germline CDR1 and CDR2: KGHSH and LQKENI. V lost 3 bases and J 5 bases, leaving 17 bases between the germline ends. This CDR3 has 15 amino acids. This TCR came from a man between 35 and 55 years old who had recovered from COVID-19. The sample was PBMCs or T cells enriched from blood (not recorded which). The rearrangement joins TRBV18 to TRBJ2-7; weak D call: TRBD2 (7 bases). CDR3 amino acids: CASSPSTQGRDEQYF. The CDR3 DNA follows: TGTGCCAGCTCACCCTCCACGCAGGGGAGGGACGAGCAGTACTTC.